This is a list of T cell receptor beta chains from one sample in a study of shared T cell receptors in the human thymus. Measured with immunoSEQ multiplex PCR; TCRdb has only the in-frame clones, and not every one. The sample yields hundreds of thousands of clones, approximately 87% seen once. These data were likewise used in another study, on human thymus T cells.

The specimen was thymocytes. The source is a boy less than two years old with a congenital heart defect. CDR3s include the opening cysteine and the closing phenylalanine or tryptophan. D genes are given only for firm matches. Expanded clones are given a class, and other clones once, few, many or no size at all.

v_gene	d_gene	j_gene	abundance	CDR3nt	CDR3aa
TRBV5-1	TRBD2	TRBJ2-7	few	TGCGCCAGCAGCTTTTGGACTAGCGGGCACTACGAGCAGTACTTC	CASSFWTSGHYEQYF
TRBV4-2	TRBD2	TRBJ2-1	-	TGTGCCAGCAGCCGCGCCATGACTAGCTTTTACAATGAGCAGTTCTTC	CASSRAMTSFYNEQFF
TRBV5-1	-	TRBJ1-1	once	TGCGCCAGCCGCGAACGGAGGAACACTGAAGCTTTCTTT	CASRERRNTEAFF
TRBV6-6	-	TRBJ2-1	-	TGTGCCAGCAGTTACCCACTAGAGGATGAGCAGTTCTTC	CASSYPLEDEQFF
TRBV5-6	-	TRBJ1-2	-	TGTGCCAGCGAAGGACTGGATGGCTACACCTTC	CASEGLDGYTF
TRBV4-3	-	TRBJ1-5	-	TGCGCCAGCAGCCAAGGGGTGAAGAGGCCTGGGGGGAGCCTACATCAGCCCCAGCATTTT	CASSQGVKRPGGSLHQPQHF
TRBV5-6	-	TRBJ2-1	-	TGTGCCAGCAGCATAGGAGGGTACCCCCACTACAATGAGCAGTTCTTC	CASSIGGYPHYNEQFF
TRBV4-1	-	TRBJ1-4	-	TGCGCCAGCAGCCAGGGCATACGGGGAAATGAAAAACTGTTTTTT	CASSQGIRGNEKLFF
TRBV11-2	-	TRBJ1-5	-	TGTGCCAGCAGCTTAGATTCTTCCGGACAGCCTTATAGCAATCAGCCCCAGCATTTT	CASSLDSSGQPYSNQPQHF
TRBV19	-	TRBJ1-5	-	TGTGCCAGTAGTATCAAGTACAGGAAAAATAGCAATCAGCCCCAGCATTTT	CASSIKYRKNSNQPQHF
TRBV5-4	TRBD1	TRBJ1-2	-	TGTGCCAGCAGCCCCTTCGAGCGACGGGACAGCTACTATGGCTACACCTTC	CASSPFERRDSYYGYTF
TRBV7-8	TRBD2	TRBJ2-1	-	TGTGCCAGCAGCTTAAGGCGTAGCGGGAAGAGAAATGGGCAGTTCTTC	CASSLRRSGKRNGQFF
TRBV6-5	-	TRBJ1-1	-	TGTGCCAGCAGTCAAAACTCAGGGCCGACTGAAGCTTTCTTT	CASSQNSGPTEAFF
TRBV29-1	TRBD1	TRBJ1-4	-	TGCAGCGTTGAAGATCAGGGGGCGACTAATGAAAAACTGTTTTTT	CSVEDQGATNEKLFF
TRBV28	-	TRBJ2-1	few	TGTGCCAGCATTCTCGACAATGAGCAGTTCTTC	CASILDNEQFF
TRBV7-7	TRBD1	TRBJ2-2	-	TGTGCCAGCAGCCCCGGGACAGGGGGCGACACCGGGGAGCTGTTTTTT	CASSPGTGGDTGELFF
TRBV30	TRBD2	TRBJ2-6	-	TGTGCCTGGACCCAGAGGAAGCGGGAAGGATTGGGAGGGGCCAACGTCCTGACTTTC	CAWTQRKREGLGGANVLTF
TRBV5-6	TRBD2	TRBJ2-1	-	TGTGCCAGCAGCTTGGGGCTAGCGGGAGCACATGAGCAGTTCTTC	CASSLGLAGAHEQFF
TRBV10-3	TRBD2	TRBJ2-2	-	TGTGCCATCCGGGGAGGGACGGACACCGGGGAGCTGTTTTTT	CAIRGGTDTGELFF
TRBV30	-	TRBJ2-4	-	TGTGCCTGGAGTGTACGGACTATCAGGTTTCAGTACTTC	CAWSVRTIRFQYF
TRBV28	-	TRBJ1-1	-	TGTGCCAGCACTAATTCCGGAGCTGAGGCTGAAGCTTTCTTT	CASTNSGAEAEAFF
TRBV20-1	-	TRBJ1-3	-	TGCAGTGCCAGGGTTGGAAACACCATATATTTT	CSARVGNTIYF
TRBV5-1	TRBD1	TRBJ2-7	-	TGCGCCAGCAGCCAACAGGGGATCGAGCAGTACTTC	CASSQQGIEQYF
TRBV30	-	TRBJ1-5	-	TGTGCCTGGAGTGAAGGTTTTAGGGGGACACCAGCAATCAATCAGCCCCAGCATTTT	CAWSEGFRGTPAINQPQHF
TRBV30	-	TRBJ1-4	few	TGTGCCTCACCGGGTAGGGGGGGTGGCGAAAAACTGTTTTTT	CASPGRGGGEKLFF
TRBV5-6	-	TRBJ2-3	-	TGTGCCAGCAGCCTCAGGTCCGGAGGGGATACGCAGTATTTT	CASSLRSGGDTQYF
TRBV10-3	-	TRBJ1-2	-	TGTGCCGCCTACGGGGGGGCGAGCTATGGCTACACCTTC	CAAYGGASYGYTF
TRBV28	-	TRBJ1-2	-	TGTGCCAGCAGTTTATGGCGGAGTGGAGCTAACTATGGCTACACCTTC	CASSLWRSGANYGYTF
TRBV7-2	TRBD1	TRBJ2-1	-	TGTGCCAGCAAGCTAGCAGTCTGGACAGGGGCATACAATGAGCAGTTCTTC	CASKLAVWTGAYNEQFF
TRBV27	-	TRBJ2-3	-	TGTGCCAGCAGTTTCTCCGAGGGAGAGGCAGATACGCAGTATTTT	CASSFSEGEADTQYF
TRBV5-6	-	TRBJ2-2	-	TGTGCCAGCAGCTTCGGGCGCGGGTCGAACACCGGGGAGCTGTTTTTT	CASSFGRGSNTGELFF
TRBV28	-	TRBJ2-2	-	TGTGCCAGCAGTTCCTCAAGCCCCGACAGACCACACACCGGGGAGCTGTTTTTT	CASSSSSPDRPHTGELFF
TRBV7-2	-	TRBJ2-3	-	TGTGCCAGCAGCTTAATCCTAGGTACAGATACGCAGTATTTT	CASSLILGTDTQYF
TRBV5-4	TRBD2	TRBJ2-5	-	TGTGCCAGCACTTTGGGCGGGAGGACGCCCGAGACCCAGTACTTC	CASTLGGRTPETQYF
TRBV5-6	-	TRBJ2-7	once	TGTGCCAGCAGCTTGGCCGGGGACGAGCAGTACTTC	CASSLAGDEQYF
TRBV4-2	-	TRBJ2-7	-	TGTGCCAGCAGCCAAGCTCCGGGGAGCCACGAGCAGTACTTC	CASSQAPGSHEQYF
TRBV28	-	TRBJ2-5	-	TGTGCCAGCAGATTCGGCGGTCAAGAGACCCAGTACTTC	CASRFGGQETQYF
TRBV7-2	-	TRBJ2-5	-	TGTGCCAGCAGCTTAGCGGGAGACCCGGAAGGGACCCAGTACTTC	CASSLAGDPEGTQYF
TRBV7-9	TRBD2	TRBJ2-7	-	TGTGCCAGCAGCCCACCCAGGACTAGAGTGAACGAGCAGTACTTC	CASSPPRTRVNEQYF
TRBV2	-	TRBJ2-5	-	TGTGCCAGCCGTGACAGGCTGGAGACCCAGTACTTC	CASRDRLETQYF
TRBV4-3	TRBD2	TRBJ2-1	-	TGCGCCAGCAGTTTCGTAGCGGGAGCTAATGAGCAGTTCTTC	CASSFVAGANEQFF
TRBV19	-	TRBJ2-1	-	TGTGCCAGTAGTGTCCCTAGCGAGTCCTACAATGAGCAGTTCTTC	CASSVPSESYNEQFF
TRBV19	TRBD2	TRBJ2-3	-	TGTGCCAGTAGTATAGTAGGAGGAACTAGCGGATTCACAGATACGCAGTATTTT	CASSIVGGTSGFTDTQYF
TRBV7-8	TRBD1	TRBJ1-5	-	TGTGCCAGCAGCTTAGCGCGGGACAGCCCTTATAGCAATCAGCCCCAGCATTTT	CASSLARDSPYSNQPQHF
TRBV5-6	TRBD1	TRBJ2-1	-	TGTGCCAGCAGCTACCGGGACAGTCCTTACAATGAGCAGTTCTTC	CASSYRDSPYNEQFF
TRBV25-1	-	TRBJ1-2	-	TGTGCCAGCAGTGAATCGGAGGGCCTCAGGAAGTCTAGGGATGGCTACACCTTC	CASSESEGLRKSRDGYTF
TRBV6-1	-	TRBJ1-1	-	TGTGCCAGCAGGTCCGTCCGAAGGGGCACTGAAGCTTTCTTT	CASRSVRRGTEAFF